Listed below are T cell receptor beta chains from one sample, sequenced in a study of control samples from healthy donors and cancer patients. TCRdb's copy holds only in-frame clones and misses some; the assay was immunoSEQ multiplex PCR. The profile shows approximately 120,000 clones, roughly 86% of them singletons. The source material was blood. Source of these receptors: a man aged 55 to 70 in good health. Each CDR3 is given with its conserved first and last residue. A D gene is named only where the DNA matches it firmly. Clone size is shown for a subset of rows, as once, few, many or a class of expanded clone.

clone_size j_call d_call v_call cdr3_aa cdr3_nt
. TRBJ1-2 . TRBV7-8 CASSFHPWETYGYTF TGTGCCAGCAGCTTCCACCCGTGGGAGACCTATGGCTACACCTTC
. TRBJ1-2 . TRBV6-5 CASSDSGTLNYGYTF TGTGCCAGCAGCGACTCCGGGACACTAAACTATGGCTACACCTTC
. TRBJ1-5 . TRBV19 CASSGSGNSNQPQHF TGTGCCAGTAGCGGCAGTGGGAATAGCAATCAGCCCCAGCATTTT
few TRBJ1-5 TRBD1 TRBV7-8 CASSVYRGQVNQPQHF TGTGCCAGCAGCGTATACAGGGGGCAGGTCAATCAGCCCCAGCATTTT
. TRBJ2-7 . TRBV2 CASSKGGGPQSLYEQYF TGTGCCAGCAGTAAAGGTGGGGGGCCCCAGAGTCTGTACGAGCAGTACTTC
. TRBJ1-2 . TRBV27 CASSTLGLSSYGYTF TGTGCCAGCAGTACTCTGGGCCTCTCAAGCTATGGCTACACCTTC
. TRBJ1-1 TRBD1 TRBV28 CASSLSDRDAFF TGTGCCAGCAGCCTGAGCGACAGGGATGCTTTCTTT
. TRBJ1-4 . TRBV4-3 CASSQEGGAILLSREKLFF TGCGCCAGCAGCCAAGAAGGGGGAGCGATCCTCCTGTCGCGTGAAAAACTGTTTTTT
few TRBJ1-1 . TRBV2 CASREEVGHFF TGTGCCAGCAGGGAGGAGGTGGGGCATTTCTTT
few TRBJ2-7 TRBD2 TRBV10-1 CASQRGPDYEQYF TGCGCCAGCCAGCGGGGGCCTGACTACGAGCAGTACTTC
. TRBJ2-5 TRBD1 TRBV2 CASSTEGTAEETQYF TGTGCCAGCAGTACGGAAGGGACAGCCGAAGAGACCCAGTACTTC
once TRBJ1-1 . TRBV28 CKSGRGNTEAFF TGTAAATCTGGAAGGGGGAACACTGAAGCTTTCTTT